The 23 T cell receptor beta chains below were found in one sample sequenced in a study of blood T cell repertoires in COVID-19. Only in-frame clones appear in the TCRdb table, and some are missing; sequencing was by immunoSEQ multiplex PCR. The sample lists over 250,000 clones, 70% to 90% occurring once. Material: peripheral blood. These receptors were taken from a woman between 55 and 75 years old with acute or convalescent COVID-19.

The chain couples TRBV7-9 to TRBJ1-4, with 8 bases identical to TRBD1. After removal of 1 base from V and 5 bases from J, the junction contained 3 bases not matched to a gene. Germline CDR1 reads SEHNR; CDR2 reads FQNEAQ (reference sequence). The CDR3 covers 15 residues. This CDR3 reads CASSLVDRVNEKLFF. The CDR3 region has the DNA TGTGCCAGCAGCTTAGTGGACAGGGTAAATGAAAAACTGTTTTTT.

This rearrangement joins TRBV6-5 to TRBJ2-7; TRBD2 matches 11 bases. Per germline, CDR1 MNHEY and CDR2 SVGAGI. Trimming took 7 bases from V and 2 from J; bases not matched to a gene: 7. The CDR3 covers 15 residues. This chain's CDR3 is CASTQGLADPYEQYF. CDR3 bases: TGTGCCAGCACCCAGGGACTAGCGGACCCCTACGAGCAGTACTTC.

The chain uses TRBV24-1 and TRBJ2-5; D remains unclear. Between the trimmed V and J ends, which lost 2 bases and 2 bases, there was a span of 8 bases. The CDR3 is 14 residues long. Germline V CDR1 and CDR2: KGHDR, SFDVKD. The CDR3 DNA reads TGTGCCACCAGTGATTCAAACAAACAAGAGACCCAGTACTTC. Translated: CATSDSNKQETQYF.

The gene calls are TRBV5-3 and TRBJ1-5; perhaps TRBD1 as D (6 bases). TRBV5-3 is an ORF; its function is uncertain. The V end was cut by 0 bases, the J end by 4 bases, with 14 bases between. CDR3 length equals 16 residues. This chain's CDR3 is CARSLVSGQGNQPQHF. CDR3 nucleotides: TGTGCCAGAAGCTTGGTGTCGGGGCAGGGGAATCAGCCCCAGCATTTT.

The gene calls are TRBV7-2 and TRBJ1-1; TRBD1 is a possible D gene (6 bases). The CDR3 runs to 14 residues. Germline values: CDR1 SGHTA, CDR2 FQGNSA. V dropped 3 bases and J dropped 1 base, with 9 bases sitting between them. CDR3 in amino acids: CASSFLGGNTEAFF. The CDR3 coding sequence is TGTGCCAGCAGCTTCTTAGGGGGGAACACTGAAGCTTTCTTT.

The chain uses TRBV3-1 (or the pseudogene TRBV3-2) and TRBJ2-3; 9 bases align to TRBD1. The CDR3 consists of 16 residues. Germline CDR1 LGHDT, CDR2 YNNKEL (reference sequence). V gave up 4 bases and J gave up 1 base; unmatched junction bases: 6. The CDR3 loop is CASSRAGTGCTDTQYF. CDR3 DNA: TGTGCCAGCAGCCGCGCCGGGACAGGGTGCACAGATACGCAGTATTTT.

This clone was counted once. The rearrangement links TRBV4-1 to TRBJ1-3; 8 bases fit TRBD1. Trimming cost V 6 bases and J 4 bases; bases outside gene matches: 8. Germline V lookup: CDR1 MGHRA, CDR2 YSYEKL. The CDR3 extends over 15 amino acids. CDR3 amino acids: CASSPQGAQGNTIYF. DNA for the CDR3: TGCGCCAGCAGTCCTCAGGGGGCGCAGGGAAACACCATATATTTT.

V usage is TRBV4-1 and J usage is TRBJ2-7; TRBD1 might be the D (6 bases). The V end lost 6 bases, the J end lost 2 bases, and 14 bases lay between the germline ends. Germline assignment: CDR1 MGHRA and CDR2 YSYEKL. The CDR3 covers 14 residues. In DNA form, the CDR3 reads TGCGCCAGCAGTCCTCCGGGACATCCCTACGAGCAGTACTTC. Its translation: CASSPPGHPYEQYF.

This chain links TRBV20-1 with TRBJ2-1; 8 bases fit TRBD2. The germline gives CDR1 DFQATT, CDR2 SNEGSKA (reference sequence). J gave up 0 bases and V 3 bases, and 13 bases lay outside the gene matches. This CDR3 is built from 18 residues. As DNA, the CDR3 is TGCAGTGCTAGTGGGGGTCTAGCGGGCTTTGGCTCCTACAATGAGCAGTTCTTC. Its translation is CSASGGLAGFGSYNEQFF.

This rearrangement joins TRBV27 to TRBJ1-4, with 9 bases identical to TRBD1. With 3 bases clipped from V and 7 bases from J, the junction kept 3 bases outside the gene matches. This CDR3 contains 14 residues. Germline loops: CDR1 MNHEY, CDR2 SMNVEV (reference sequence). As DNA, the CDR3 is TGTGCCAGCAGTTTGGGACAGGGAAGTGAAAAACTGTTTTTT. The encoded protein is CASSLGQGSEKLFF.

The chain links TRBV28 to TRBJ1-5; D is ambiguous. The CDR3 covers 12 residues. The V end was cut by 8 bases, the J end by 4 bases, with 9 bases between. In germline, CDR1 is MDHEN, CDR2 SYDVKM. In nucleotides, the CDR3 is TGTGCCAGCGTACAGTCAAATCAGCCCCAGCATTTT. Protein product: CASVQSNQPQHF.

The J gene is TRBJ2-3, the V gene TRBV5-4; D possibly corresponds to TRBD2 (7 bases). Trimming took off 0 bases at V and 3 bases at J, with 14 bases between the two ends. The germline gives CDR1 SGHNT, CDR2 YYREEE (reference sequence). The length of the CDR3 is 16 residues. The CDR3 nucleotides are TGTGCCAGCAGCTTGGAGGGGGGGATTGGGACAGATACGCAGTATTTT. It is translated as CASSLEGGIGTDTQYF. Filled out from reference TRBV5-4 and TRBJ2-3, the complete variable domain reads ETGVTQSPTHLIKTRGQQVTLRCSSQSGHNTVSWYQQALGQGPQFIFQYYREEENGRGNFPPRFSGLQFPNYSSELNVNALELDDSALYLCASSLEGGIGTDTQYFGPGTRLTVL.

V usage is TRBV6-1 and J usage is TRBJ2-3, with D tentatively TRBD2 (5 bases). CDR3 length equals 14 residues. The ends were cut back, 1 base at V and 4 bases at J, with 9 bases in the middle. Germline CDR1 reads MNHNS; CDR2 reads SASEGT. Here the CDR3 reads CASSEVGDPDTQYF. DNA for the CDR3: TGTGCCAGCAGTGAAGTCGGGGATCCAGATACGCAGTATTTT.

V and J are TRBV28 and TRBJ1-1; 8 bases align to TRBD1. Germline assignment: CDR1 MDHEN and CDR2 SYDVKM. After removal of 6 bases from V and 7 bases from J, the junction contained 7 bases not matched to a gene. This CDR3 contains 13 residues. DNA of the CDR3: TGTGCCAGCAGACTCCGAGGGACAGGTGAAGCTTTCTTT. This gives the protein CASRLRGTGEAFF.

This clone was counted at least ten times. The chain carries TRBV7-7 and TRBJ2-1; 7 bases align to TRBD1. V lost 3 bases, J lost 6 bases, and 5 bases stayed unmatched. The CDR3 extends over 14 amino acids. Per germline, CDR1 SSHAT and CDR2 FNYEAQ (reference sequence). CDR3 region: CASSLLAGGNEQFF. Here the CDR3 DNA reads TGTGCCAGCAGCTTGTTGGCAGGGGGCAATGAGCAGTTCTTC.

V usage is TRBV12-2 and J usage is TRBJ2-2; the table's TRBD1 call for D was not verified on the DNA. TRBV12-2 is a listed pseudogene. The CDR3 is 18 residues long. Here the CDR3 reads CASRLRGRGSSKPGELFF. In nucleotides, the CDR3 is TGTGCAAGTCGCTTAAGAGGCAGGGGGTCTTCCAAACCCGGGGAGCTGTTTTTT.

The chain joins TRBV11-1 to TRBJ2-7, with 9 nucleotides matching TRBD2. The CDR3 length is 16 residues. V shed 1 base and J 7 bases; nucleotides not matched to a gene: 11. Germline CDR1 is SGHAT and CDR2 is FQDESV (reference sequence). For the CDR3, the DNA is TGTGCCAGCAGCTTAGGCTCGCCTAGCGGGACGGTTGAGCAGTACTTC. Its protein is CASSLGSPSGTVEQYF.

This chain joins TRBV28 and TRBJ1-1; 7 bases line up with TRBD1. The CDR3 has 14 residues. Germline V CDR1 and CDR2: MDHEN, SYDVKM. J gave up 0 bases and V 5 bases, and 3 bases lay outside the gene matches. Here the CDR3 DNA reads TGTGCCAGCAGTCCCGGGACAGTGAACACTGAAGCTTTCTTT. It specifies CASSPGTVNTEAFF.

This clone was seen many times. The DNA of the CDR3 is TGTGCCAGCAGCTTGGAACTAGGTAGCTACGAGCAGTACTTC. This sequence encodes CASSLELGSYEQYF. V and J are TRBV5-6 and TRBJ2-7; D is possibly TRBD2 (5 bases). V was clipped by 0 bases and J by 3 bases, with 10 bases between them. The germline gives CDR1 SGHDT, CDR2 YYEEEE. The CDR3 length is 14 residues.

This rearrangement joins TRBV4-1 to TRBJ1-5, with 7 bases lining up with TRBD1. This CDR3 spans 15 amino acids. Germline-derived CDR1 and CDR2 are MGHRA and YSYEKL. The V and J ends lost 1 base and 7 bases, in that order; junction bases with no gene match: 7. This CDR3 is CASSQVQGTEQPQHF. CDR3 nucleotides: TGCGCCAGCAGCCAAGTTCAAGGGACAGAGCAGCCCCAGCATTTT.

The chain uses TRBV2 and TRBJ2-7, with 7 bases lining up with TRBD1. The germline gives CDR1 SNHLY, CDR2 FYNNEI. V lost 6 bases and J lost 0; bases outside the gene matches: 5. This CDR3 is 14 amino acids long. CDR3 sequence: CASRRRDSSYEQYF. The CDR3 DNA sequence: TGTGCCAGCAGGAGACGGGACAGCTCCTACGAGCAGTACTTC.

The V call is TRBV4-1, the J call TRBJ2-5, with 8 bases fitting TRBD2. In germline, CDR1 is MGHRA, CDR2 YSYEKL. V lost 2 bases, J lost 5 bases, and 7 bases stayed unmatched. This CDR3 is 15 amino acids long. The CDR3 nucleotides read TGCGCCAGCAGCCAAACGGGGGGGGCTGGTGAGACCCAGTACTTC. Protein sequence: CASSQTGGAGETQYF.

This sequence joins TRBV5-1 and TRBJ1-5; no definite D call. This CDR3 has 14 residues. Per the germline V gene, CDR1 is SGHRS and CDR2 is YFSETQ. V was cut by 1 base and J by 7 bases, with 12 bases left in between. The CDR3 is CASSLRPGGQPQHF. CDR3 in DNA: TGCGCCAGCAGCTTGCGGCCTGGCGGGCAGCCCCAGCATTTT.